The T cell receptor beta chain under discussion was sequenced for a study of T-cell memory formation after mild COVID-19. Constant-segment-primed 5'RACE gave TCR alpha and TCR beta cDNA libraries with sample barcodes and UMIs. TCRdb analysed the 5' RACE reads with MiXCR anew, one entry per CDR3 protein. The data contain more than 300,000 distinct CDR3 sequences, around 20% of them singletons. The receptor comes from a man younger than 35 who had mild COVID-19 (a few samples of this study predate the infection). Cell type and time point are not known. The source material was PBMCs or a T cell subset sorted from them (not recorded which).

The CDR3 here is CASSYWDTNNEQFF. Here the CDR3 DNA reads TGTGCCAGCAGTTATTGGGACACCAACAATGAGCAGTTCTTC. This sequence joins TRBV6-5 and TRBJ2-1; D perhaps matches TRBD1 (6 bases). Between the trimmed V and J ends, which lost 3 bases and 5 bases, there was a span of 11 bases. CDR3 length: 14 amino acids. Germline V CDR1 and CDR2: MNHEY, SVGAGI.